This TCR beta chain was sequenced during a study of CD8 T cells in ankylosing spondylitis. General study findings and limits: According to the report, clones linked to the disease were significantly enriched in matched synovial fluid samples taken from ankylosing spondylitis patients. Past research had described some motif variants in reactive arthritis synovial fluid and blood.

One entry per CDR3 protein, called by TCRdb with MiXCR from the 5' RACE reads. The sample lists 24,000 or so distinct CDR3 sequences; 10% to 15% were seen once. This clonotype has at least ten counts. Its target is unknown. Sequenced sample: blood. This receptor was identified in a male donor with ankylosing spondylitis or in good health (not recorded which).

CDR3 amino acids: CASRDLWVNTGELFF. CDR3 bases: TGTGCCAGCAGGGACCTATGGGTCAACACCGGGGAGCTGTTTTTT. The V call is TRBV5-5, the J call TRBJ2-2; no definite D call. Trimming took off 5 bases at V and 2 bases at J, with 13 bases between the two ends. The CDR3 is 15 residues long. The germline CDR1 and CDR2 sequences are SGHKS and YYEKEE (reference sequence).